These T cell receptor beta chains were read from a single sample in a study of cytomegalovirus exposure and HLA in healthy donors. Sequenced by immunoSEQ multiplex PCR; TCRdb stores in-frame clones only, minus some. The table includes some 86,000 clones, approximately 94% detected once. Sequencing used PBMCs. The receptors derive from a woman younger than 45 in good health and CMV-seronegative. CDR3s include the opening cysteine and the closing phenylalanine or tryptophan. The D gene is left open where the match is weak. Size tells how often a clone was seen (once, few, many) or the class of an expanded clone, and some rows leave it out.

cdr3_nt cdr3_aa j_call d_call clone_size cdr3_length v_call
TGCGCCAGCAGCGTTGACAGGGGAACTTACAATGAGCAGTTCTTC CASSVDRGTYNEQFF TRBJ2-1 TRBD1 - 15 TRBV10-1
TGCGCCAGCAGCTTGGAGGGGTTGGGCTATGGCTACACCTTC CASSLEGLGYGYTF TRBJ1-2 - - 14 TRBV5-1
TGTGCCAGCAGCGTAGCAGGGGGCGGCTACACCTTC CASSVAGGGYTF TRBJ1-2 TRBD1 - 12 TRBV9
TGTGCCAGCAGTAAAAGACAGGGATCTGTCTACGAGCAGTACTTC CASSKRQGSVYEQYF TRBJ2-7 TRBD1 - 15 TRBV6-5
TGTGCCAGCAGTCTCGCTCGGACTAGCGGGGGGGTTGGAGATACGCAGTATTTT CASSLARTSGGVGDTQYF TRBJ2-3 TRBD2 - 18 TRBV7-2
TGTGCCAGCAGTCCGGACAGGGAGACCCAGTACTTC CASSPDRETQYF TRBJ2-5 TRBD1 - 12 TRBV27
TGTGCCAGCAGTGAGGGACCGGGGGGGGAGACCCAGTACTTC CASSEGPGGETQYF TRBJ2-5 TRBD2 - 14 TRBV6-1
TGTGCCTGGAGTGTTTCAGGGTTCTATGGCTACACCTTC CAWSVSGFYGYTF TRBJ1-2 - - 13 TRBV30
TGTGCCGGGGGACAGGGAGTTAATTCACCCCTCCACTTT CAGGQGVNSPLHF TRBJ1-6 TRBD1 - 13 TRBV19
TGTGCCAGCAGACCAGCGGGAGGACCACAAGAGACCCAGTACTTC CASRPAGGPQETQYF TRBJ2-5 TRBD2 - 15 TRBV6-5
TGTGCCAGCAGCTTGGGGCTAGCGGGGAACTACGAGCAGTACTTC CASSLGLAGNYEQYF TRBJ2-7 TRBD2 - 15 TRBV5-6
TGTGCCAGCAGTGACTCAGGGAGCTACAATGAGCAGTTCTTC CASSDSGSYNEQFF TRBJ2-1 - - 14 TRBV6-4
TGTGCCAGCAGATTCCAAATCACCGGGGAGCTGTTTTTT CASRFQITGELFF TRBJ2-2 - - 13 TRBV27
TGTGCCAGCAGATCCGGACTCATCACAGATACGCAGTATTTT CASRSGLITDTQYF TRBJ2-3 - - 14 TRBV6-6
TGTGCCAGTAGTATAGTGACTAGCGGGAGCTATGAGCAGTTCTTC CASSIVTSGSYEQFF TRBJ2-1 TRBD2 - 15 TRBV19
TGTGCCAGCTCCGGTCCCTACAATGAGCAGTTCTTC CASSGPYNEQFF TRBJ2-1 - - 12 TRBV6-6
TGTGCCAGCTCCCCGCAAAAGCATACCGGGGAGCTGTTTTTT CASSPQKHTGELFF TRBJ2-2 - - 14 TRBV18
TGTGCCAGCAGCTCTGGGGGGGGGAAAGGGACAGATACGCAGTATTTT CASSSGGGKGTDTQYF TRBJ2-3 TRBD2 - 16 TRBV9
TGTGCCAGCAGCTTGGGGCAGCTTAACTATAGCTACACCTTC CASSLGQLNYSYTF TRBJ1-2 - - 14 TRBV5-4
TGTGCCAGCAGCGTAGGACAGGGAGCAAACTATGGCTACACCTTC CASSVGQGANYGYTF TRBJ1-2 TRBD1 - 15 TRBV9
TGTGCCAGCAGCCCCCTACCCGGACGGGGATACTACGAGCAGTACTTC CASSPLPGRGYYEQYF TRBJ2-7 - - 16 TRBV7-2
TGTGCCAGCAGGGAGCGAAGCTCCTACAATGAGCAGTTCTTC CASRERSSYNEQFF TRBJ2-1 - few 14 TRBV6-5
TGTGCCGCCGGGACTAGCCCCTACGAGCAGTACTTC CAAGTSPYEQYF TRBJ2-7 TRBD2 - 12 TRBV28
TGTGCCAGCAGTTTATCGGGGGGAAGCACAGATACGCAGTATTTT CASSLSGGSTDTQYF TRBJ2-3 - - 15 TRBV27
TGTGCCAGCAGTGAAGGGGAACTAGCGGGAGGGGGGTTCTTC CASSEGELAGGGFF TRBJ2-1 TRBD2 - 14 TRBV6-4
TGTGCCAGCAGTGAATACGGAGGAGGGACTGAAGCTTTCTTT CASSEYGGGTEAFF TRBJ1-1 - - 14 TRBV2
TGTGCCAGAAGCTTGTATAGGGAGAGCGACGGGATAAGGTGCGAGCAGTACTTC CARSLYRESDGIRCEQYF TRBJ2-7 - - 18 TRBV5-3
TGTGCCAGCAGCTTGGTGGGTCAGGGGGTAGGGGACACTGAAGCTTTCTTT CASSLVGQGVGDTEAFF TRBJ1-1 TRBD1 - 17 TRBV5-6
TGTGCCAGCAGGCTTGAGGGCACTGAAGCTTTCTTT CASRLEGTEAFF TRBJ1-1 - - 12 TRBV28
TGTGCCAGCAGTTTAGGTGGTAGTGGCAATCAGCCCCAGCATTTT CASSLGGSGNQPQHF TRBJ1-5 - - 15 TRBV28
TGCGCCTCCTCCCTACGTAACTCCTACAATGAGCAGTTCTTC CASSLRNSYNEQFF TRBJ2-1 - - 14 TRBV4-1
TGCGCCAGCAGCCAAGCGACTTTCGGGGTACGAACTTTCTTT CASSQATFGVRTFF TRBJ1-1 - few 14 TRBV4-3
TGTGCCTGGGGGGCTAGCGGGAGTGGGTCCTACAATGAGCAGTTCTTC CAWGASGSGSYNEQFF TRBJ2-1 TRBD2 - 16 TRBV30